The entry below describes one TCR beta chain. The CDR3 covers 15 residues. Germline assignment: CDR1 SGHVS and CDR2 FQNEAQ. Germline trimming cut 5 bases from V and 8 bases from J; bases unmatched to any gene: 9. This sample was taken from a study of response to subunit inactivated influenza vaccine. One entry per CDR3 protein results from TCRdb running MiXCR on the RT-PCR reads. The sample includes 700,000 to 900,000 distinct CDR3 sequences, around 21% of them seen just once. This clonotype was sampled from a man aged 45-60 years who received an inactivated influenza vaccine. Sequenced material: PBMCs from blood, taken approximately 5 days after vaccination. The chain links TRBV7-8 to TRBJ2-1; TRBD2 matches 10 bases. This CDR3 reads CASSVFASGGYEQFF. The DNA of the CDR3 is TGTGCCAGCAGCGTATTCGCTAGCGGGGGCTATGAGCAGTTCTTC. The full variable domain, its missing parts supplied by reference TRBV7-8 and TRBJ2-1, is GAGVSQSPRYKVAKRGQDVALRCDPISGHVSLFWYQQALGQGPEFLTYFQNEAQLDKSGLPSDRFFAERPEGSVSTLKIQRTQQEDSAVYLCASSVFASGGYEQFFGPGTRLTVL.